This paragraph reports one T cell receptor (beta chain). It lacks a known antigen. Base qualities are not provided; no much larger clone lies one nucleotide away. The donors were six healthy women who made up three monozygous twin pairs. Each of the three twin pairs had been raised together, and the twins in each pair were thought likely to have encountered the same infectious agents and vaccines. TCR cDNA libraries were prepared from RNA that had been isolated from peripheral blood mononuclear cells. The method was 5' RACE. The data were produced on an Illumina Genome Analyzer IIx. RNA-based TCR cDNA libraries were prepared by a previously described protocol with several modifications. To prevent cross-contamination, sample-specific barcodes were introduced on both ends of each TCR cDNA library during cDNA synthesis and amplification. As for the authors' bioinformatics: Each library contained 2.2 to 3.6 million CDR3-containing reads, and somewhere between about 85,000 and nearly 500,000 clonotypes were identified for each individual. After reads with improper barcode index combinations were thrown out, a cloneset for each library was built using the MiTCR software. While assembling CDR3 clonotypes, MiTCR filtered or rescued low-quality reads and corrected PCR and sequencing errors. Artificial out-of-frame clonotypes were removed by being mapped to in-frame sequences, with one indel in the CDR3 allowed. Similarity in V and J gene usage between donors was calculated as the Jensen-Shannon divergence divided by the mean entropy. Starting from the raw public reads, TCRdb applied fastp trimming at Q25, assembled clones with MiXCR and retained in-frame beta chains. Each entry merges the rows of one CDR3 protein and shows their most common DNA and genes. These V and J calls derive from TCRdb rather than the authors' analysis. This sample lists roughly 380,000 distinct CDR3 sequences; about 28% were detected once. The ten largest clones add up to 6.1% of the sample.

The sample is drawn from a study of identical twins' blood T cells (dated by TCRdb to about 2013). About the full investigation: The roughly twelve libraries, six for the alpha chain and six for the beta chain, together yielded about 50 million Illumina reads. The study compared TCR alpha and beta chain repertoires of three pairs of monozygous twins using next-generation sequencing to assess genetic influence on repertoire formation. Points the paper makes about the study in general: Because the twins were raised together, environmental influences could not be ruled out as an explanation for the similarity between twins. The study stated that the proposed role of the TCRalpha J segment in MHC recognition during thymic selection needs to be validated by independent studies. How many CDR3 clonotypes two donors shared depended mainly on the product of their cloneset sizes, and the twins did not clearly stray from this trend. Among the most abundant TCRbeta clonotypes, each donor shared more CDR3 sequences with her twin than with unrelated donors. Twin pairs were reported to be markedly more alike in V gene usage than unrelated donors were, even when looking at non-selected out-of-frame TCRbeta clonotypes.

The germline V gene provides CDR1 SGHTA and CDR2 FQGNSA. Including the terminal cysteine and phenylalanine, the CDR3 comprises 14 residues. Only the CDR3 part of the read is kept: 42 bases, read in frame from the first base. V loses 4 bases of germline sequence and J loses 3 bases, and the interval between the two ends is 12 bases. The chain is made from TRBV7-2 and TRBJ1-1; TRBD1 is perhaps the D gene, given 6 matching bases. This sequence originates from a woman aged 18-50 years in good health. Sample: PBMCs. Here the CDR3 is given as CASSSGVWDTEAFF. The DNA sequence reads TGTGCCAGCAGCTCAGGGGTTTGGGACACTGAAGCTTTCTTT.